This TCR beta chain was captured by sequencing in a study of read filtering for tumor transcriptome and immune sequencing. About the study: The cohort had some 17 men and over eleven women aged about 40 to 90, mean about 66 years. Study observations and caveats: The sorted CD138-negative fraction was a mixed bone marrow immune population, not purified T cells. IR-seq captured clonotypes deeper and more reliably than RNA-seq. Correlation between methods rose after single-read clonotypes were removed.

The V gene's germline CDR1 is DFQATT and CDR2 SNEGSKA (reference sequence). The junction had 6 bases not matched to a gene; V was cut back by 2 bases and J by 5 bases. The CDR3 is 15 residues long. From around 440 ng of RNA, a library with molecular barcoded alpha/delta and beta/gamma adaptors was made. TCRdb re-called the reads through MiXCR, storing one row per CDR3 protein. The sample has tens of thousands of distinct CDR3 sequences, roughly 15% seen once. This clonotype has a count of ten or more. Its specificity is not known. The chain combines TRBV20-1 with TRBJ2-7, with 13 bases matching TRBD2. Input material: a population of CD138-negative cells sorted from bone marrow. This clonotype was sampled from a donor over 35 with multiple myeloma. In nucleotides, the CDR3 is TGCAGTGCTAGATTGGGACTAGCGGGAACCCACGAGCAGTACTTC. Protein: CSARLGLAGTHEQYF.